This T cell receptor (beta chain) was documented in a study of blood T cell repertoires in COVID-19. The CDR3 runs 14 residues. V trimming: 0 bases; J trimming: 4 bases; junction bases outside the gene matches: 5. Germline-derived CDR1 and CDR2 are GTSNPN and SVGIG (reference sequence). Profiling relied on immunoSEQ multiplex PCR, and the TCRdb table lists in-frame clones only, not all of them. The sample has 50,000 to 75,000 clones, 88% seen once. This clone has just a few counts. Sequencing used peripheral blood. This chain connects TRBV30 to TRBJ2-7; 8 bases are a match to TRBD1. The sequence was obtained from a woman aged 50 to 60 with active or convalescent COVID-19. Here the CDR3 DNA reads TGTGCCTGGAGTGTCGGGACAGGCCCTTACGAGCAGTACTTC. Encoded protein: CAWSVGTGPYEQYF.